The clone carrying this T cell receptor (beta chain) was detected ten times or more. Antigen unknown. V was cut by 4 bases and J by 0 bases, with 6 bases left in between. The CDR3 totals 14 residues. Germline CDR1 is LGHDT and CDR2 is YNNKEL (reference sequence). The data were obtained in a study of T cells after yellow fever vaccination. Study-wide points: Any FACS-sorted repertoire could hold abundant clonotypes that contaminate it from the bulk population.

TCRdb independently ran MiXCR on the 5' RACE reads; one entry per CDR3 protein. The sample lists hundreds of thousands of distinct CDR3 sequences, about a sixth occurring once. The clonotype was recovered from a young man who received the YFV17D yellow fever vaccine. The input for sequencing was PBMCs, taken 5 to 6 days after the first yellow fever vaccination. The chain uses TRBV3-1 and TRBJ2-2; no firm D call. CDR3 coding DNA: TGTGCCAGCAGCCCGCGCACGAACACCGGGGAGCTGTTTTTT. Translation gives CASSPRTNTGELFF.